The next 15 T cell receptor beta chains were all read from a single sample in a study of blood T cell repertoires in COVID-19. The protocol was immunoSEQ multiplex PCR, while the TCRdb copy is restricted to in-frame clones and leaves out a portion. The data contain 63,000 or so clones, roughly 81% of them seen just once; the ten biggest clones take up 9.2%. Material for sequencing was peripheral blood. All receptors derive from a human donor in a cohort sampled during active COVID-19.

The chain employs TRBV5-1 and TRBJ2-7; 7 bases line up with TRBD2. Germline V lookup: CDR1 SGHRS, CDR2 YFSETQ. This CDR3 region has 14 residues. J gave up 6 bases and V 0 bases, and 6 bases lay outside the gene matches. The chain's CDR3 is CASSLVPREGEQYF. CDR3 bases: TGCGCCAGCAGCTTGGTTCCCAGGGAGGGCGAGCAGTACTTC.

The CDR3 reads CASNPLGAGPNSPLHF. The CDR3 coding sequence is TGTGCCAGCAACCCGCTTGGGGCAGGGCCTAATTCACCCCTCCACTTT. J is TRBJ1-6 and V is TRBV2, with D possibly TRBD1 on 5 matching bases. Germline CDR1 and CDR2: SNHLY and FYNNEI. The CDR3 covers 16 residues. Between the trimmed V and J ends, which lost 7 bases and 6 bases, there was a span of 19 bases.

CDR3 in DNA: TGTGCCAGCAGTGAGATGGGACAGAGCACAGATACGCAGTATTTT. It encodes CASSEMGQSTDTQYF. The J gene is TRBJ2-3, the V gene TRBV25-1, with TRBD1 matching 7 bases. The CDR3 is 15 residues long. The trim removed 3 bases at V and 0 bases at J, leaving 3 bases unmatched. Germline CDR1 is MGHDK and CDR2 is SYGVNS.

This clone occurred a few times. The J gene is TRBJ1-2, the V gene TRBV14; the match to TRBD1 covers 9 bases. V dropped 1 base and J dropped 12; count of bases not matched to a gene: 12. Germline loops: CDR1 SGHDN, CDR2 FVKESK. The CDR3 runs 15 residues. The CDR3 protein is CASSQAGAGTGIDTF. Here the CDR3 DNA reads TGTGCCAGCAGCCAAGCGGGAGCCGGGACAGGGATCGACACCTTC.

The chain has TRBV9 and TRBJ2-7; D is possibly TRBD2 (5 bases). The CDR3 runs to 15 residues. Germline V gives CDR1 SGDLS, CDR2 YYNGEE. V lost 2 bases and J 3 bases, leaving 15 bases between the germline ends. Here the CDR3 reads CASSVGAGNFYEQYF. The CDR3, as DNA: TGTGCCAGCAGCGTTGGTGCCGGGAACTTCTACGAGCAGTACTTC.

The J gene is TRBJ2-6, the V gene TRBV24-1; no definite D call. There are 16 residues in the CDR3. Trimming took 4 bases from V and 0 from J, leaving 9 bases between them. The V gene's germline CDR1 is KGHDR and CDR2 SFDVKD. The CDR3 reads CATSDNSYSGANVLTF. CDR3 nucleotides: TGTGCCACCAGTGACAACAGTTACTCTGGGGCCAACGTCCTGACTTTC.

The chain has TRBV6-5 and TRBJ2-7; tentative D call: TRBD2 (6 bases). Trimming removed 2 bases from V and 7 bases from J, with 9 bases in between. Per the germline V gene, CDR1 is MNHEY and CDR2 is SVGAGI. The CDR3 contains 12 residues. Written as DNA, the CDR3 is TGTGCCAGCAGTTACCTCAGCGGGGAGCAGTACTTC. Amino acids: CASSYLSGEQYF.

V and J are TRBV7-2 and TRBJ2-7; 13 nucleotides match TRBD2. Germline-derived CDR1 and CDR2 are SGHTA and FQGNSA. Losses at the gene ends were 5 bases for V and 10 bases for J; bases not matched to a gene: 11. The CDR3 runs 15 residues. CDR3 nucleotide sequence: TGTGCCAGCAGCGCGCAAAGGACTAGCGGGAGTAGACAGTACTTC. It encodes CASSAQRTSGSRQYF.

The V and J genes are TRBV3-1 (or the pseudogene TRBV3-2) and TRBJ1-2; 8 positions match TRBD1. With V trimmed by 2 bases and J by 8 bases, 7 bases remained unmatched. Germline CDR1 LGHDT, CDR2 YNNKEL (reference sequence). There are 14 residues in the CDR3. The CDR3 bases are TGTGCCAGCAGCCAACAAAGGACAGGGCTGGGCTACACCTTC. It is translated as CASSQQRTGLGYTF.

The chain couples TRBV18 to TRBJ1-5; D may be TRBD1 (6 bases). Trimming took off 3 bases at V and 11 bases at J, with 14 bases between the two ends. Germline lookup yields CDR1 KGHSH and CDR2 LQKENI. The CDR3 runs to 13 residues. As DNA, the CDR3 is TGTGCCAGCTCACCCAGACGGGAGGGGGCCCAGCATTTT. This codes for CASSPRREGAQHF.

The chain carries TRBV2 and TRBJ1-1; D gene uncertain. CDR3 length: 15 residues. V was shortened by 2 bases and J by 0 bases, with 10 bases between the two germline ends. Germline CDR1 SNHLY, CDR2 FYNNEI. CDR3 nucleotides: TGTGCCAGCAGTGAATTGACATATATGAACACTGAAGCTTTCTTT. Its protein product is CASSELTYMNTEAFF.

The rearrangement joins TRBV5-1 to TRBJ2-3; 11 bases map to TRBD1. Germline lookup yields CDR1 SGHRS and CDR2 YFSETQ. V lost 4 bases, J lost 7 bases, and 11 bases stayed unmatched. This CDR3 is 16 amino acids long. CDR3 protein: CASSPGDRGYYHTQYF. The DNA for the CDR3 is TGCGCCAGCAGCCCCGGGGACAGGGGGTACTACCATACGCAGTATTTT.

The chain couples TRBV18 to TRBJ1-1, with TRBD1 matching 8 bases. Trimming cost V 5 bases and J 4 bases; bases outside gene matches: 6. CDR1 and CDR2 from the germline V gene are KGHSH and LQKENI. CDR3 length: 14 amino acids. CDR3 in amino acids: CASSEDREATEAFF. The CDR3 coding sequence is TGTGCCAGCTCAGAGGACAGGGAGGCCACTGAAGCTTTCTTT.

This clone was observed a few times. V is TRBV4-2 and J is TRBJ1-2, with D perhaps matching TRBD1 (5 bases). V lost 0 bases and J 7 bases, leaving 12 bases between the germline ends. The CDR3 totals 14 residues. Germline-derived CDR1 and CDR2 are LGHNA and YNFKEQ. The CDR3 region has the DNA TGTGCCAGCAGCCAAGAATCCAGGGATCCTGGCTACACCTTC. As protein: CASSQESRDPGYTF.

Only one count was recorded for this clone. The chain employs TRBV7-2 and TRBJ2-4; 8 bases line up with TRBD2. The V gene's germline CDR1 is SGHTA and CDR2 FQGNSA. This CDR3 region has 14 residues. Trimming removed 8 bases from V and 6 bases from J; junction bases left unmatched: 9. Written as DNA, the CDR3 is TGTGCCAGCGACCCGGGGGGGGTGGGAAACATTCAGTACTTC. This codes for CASDPGGVGNIQYF.